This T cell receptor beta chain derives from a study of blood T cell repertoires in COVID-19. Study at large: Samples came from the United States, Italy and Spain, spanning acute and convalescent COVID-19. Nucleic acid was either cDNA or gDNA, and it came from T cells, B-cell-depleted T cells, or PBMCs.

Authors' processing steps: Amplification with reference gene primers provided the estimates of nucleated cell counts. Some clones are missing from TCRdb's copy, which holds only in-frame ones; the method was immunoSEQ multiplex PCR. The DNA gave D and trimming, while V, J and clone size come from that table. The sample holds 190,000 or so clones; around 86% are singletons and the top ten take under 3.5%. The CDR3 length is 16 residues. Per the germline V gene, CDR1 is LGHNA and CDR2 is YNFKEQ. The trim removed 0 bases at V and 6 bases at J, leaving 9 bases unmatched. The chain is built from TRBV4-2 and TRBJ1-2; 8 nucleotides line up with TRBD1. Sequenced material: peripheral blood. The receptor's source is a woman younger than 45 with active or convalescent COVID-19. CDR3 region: CASSQDWGQAKDGYTF. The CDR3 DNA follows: TGTGCCAGCAGCCAAGATTGGGGACAGGCGAAAGATGGCTACACCTTC.